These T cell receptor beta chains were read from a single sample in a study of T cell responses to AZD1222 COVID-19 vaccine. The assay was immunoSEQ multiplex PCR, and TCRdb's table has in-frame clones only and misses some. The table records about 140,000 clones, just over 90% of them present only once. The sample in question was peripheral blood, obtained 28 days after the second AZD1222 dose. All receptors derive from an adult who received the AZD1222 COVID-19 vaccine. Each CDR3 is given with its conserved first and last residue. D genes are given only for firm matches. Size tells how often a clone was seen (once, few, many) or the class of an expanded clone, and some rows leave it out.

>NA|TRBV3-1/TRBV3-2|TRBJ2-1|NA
CASSQVGDEQFF
TGTGCCAGCAGCCAAGTTGGGGATGAGCAGTTCTTC
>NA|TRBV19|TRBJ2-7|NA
CASMPTGTLREQYF
TGTGCCAGTATGCCGACCGGGACACTCCGCGAGCAGTACTTC
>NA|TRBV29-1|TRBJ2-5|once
CSVDASYQETQYF
TGCAGCGTTGACGCTTCGTACCAAGAGACCCAGTACTTC
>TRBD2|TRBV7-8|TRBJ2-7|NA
CASGKGGAGVSYEQYF
TGTGCCAGCGGGAAGGGGGGAGCGGGAGTGTCCTACGAGCAGTACTTC
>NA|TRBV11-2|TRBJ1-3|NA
CASKLMSGNTIYF
TGTGCCAGCAAGTTAATGTCTGGAAACACCATATATTTT
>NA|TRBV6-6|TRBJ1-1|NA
CATLNEDLRTEAFF
TGTGCCACCCTGAACGAGGATTTACGCACTGAAGCTTTCTTT
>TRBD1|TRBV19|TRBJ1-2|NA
CASKNRGDYYGYTF
TGTGCCAGTAAAAACAGGGGGGACTACTATGGCTACACCTTC
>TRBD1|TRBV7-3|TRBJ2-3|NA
CASSPLRQGAIVSTDTQYF
TGTGCCAGCAGCCCGCTGAGACAGGGGGCGATCGTTAGCACAGATACGCAGTATTTT
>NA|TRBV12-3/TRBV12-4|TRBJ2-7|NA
CASSLIRSEQYF
TGTGCCAGCAGTTTAATTCGGAGCGAGCAGTACTTC
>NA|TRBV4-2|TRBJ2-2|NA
CASNGGEDTGELFF
TGTGCCAGCAACGGGGGCGAAGACACCGGGGAGCTGTTTTTT
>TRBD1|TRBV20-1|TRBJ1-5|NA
CSASFGTGGGNQPQHF
TGCAGTGCTAGTTTCGGGACAGGGGGTGGCAATCAGCCCCAGCATTTT
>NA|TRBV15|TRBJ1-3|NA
CATSRAVPGARNTIYF
TGTGCCACCAGCAGAGCCGTACCGGGGGCCCGAAACACCATATATTTT
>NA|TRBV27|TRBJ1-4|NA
CASTTFGGGTNEKLFF
TGTGCCAGCACTACCTTCGGGGGAGGAACTAATGAAAAACTGTTTTTT
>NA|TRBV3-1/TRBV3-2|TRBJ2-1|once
CASSQEVARNEQFF
TGTGCCAGCAGCCAAGAGGTAGCGAGAAATGAGCAGTTCTTC
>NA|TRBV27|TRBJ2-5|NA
CASSLVWGQETQYF
TGTGCCAGCAGTTTAGTGTGGGGTCAAGAGACCCAGTACTTC
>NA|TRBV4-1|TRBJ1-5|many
CASSQLPVVRQPQHF
TGCGCCAGCAGCCAATTGCCAGTTGTACGGCAGCCCCAGCATTTT
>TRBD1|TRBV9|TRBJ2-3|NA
CASSAQGIWADTQYF
TGTGCCAGCAGCGCACAGGGGATTTGGGCAGATACGCAGTATTTT
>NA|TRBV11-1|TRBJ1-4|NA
CASSLGVEEKLFF
TGTGCCAGCAGCTTAGGGGTCGAAGAAAAACTGTTTTTT
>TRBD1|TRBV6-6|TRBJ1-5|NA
CASRWDRFLDQPQHF
TGTGCCAGCAGATGGGACAGGTTCTTAGATCAGCCCCAGCATTTT
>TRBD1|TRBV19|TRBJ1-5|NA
CASSIVGQGWYQPQHF
TGTGCCAGTAGTATAGTGGGACAGGGATGGTATCAGCCCCAGCATTTT
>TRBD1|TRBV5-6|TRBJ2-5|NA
CASSLAKTGGMETQYF
TGTGCCAGCAGCTTGGCTAAGACAGGGGGGATGGAGACCCAGTACTTC
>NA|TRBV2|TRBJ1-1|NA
CASGLEQGNTEAFF
TGTGCCAGCGGGCTCGAACAGGGGAACACTGAAGCTTTCTTT
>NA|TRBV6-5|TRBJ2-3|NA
CASSYRGTDTQYF
TGTGCCAGCAGTTACCGAGGCACAGATACGCAGTATTTT
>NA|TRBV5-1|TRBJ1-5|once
CASSPGGPRGNQPQHF
TGCGCCAGCAGCCCCGGGGGCCCGCGTGGCAATCAGCCCCAGCATTTT
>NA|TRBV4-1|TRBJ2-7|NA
CASSQDLFGEQYF
TGCGCCAGCAGCCAAGATCTGTTTGGCGAGCAGTACTTC
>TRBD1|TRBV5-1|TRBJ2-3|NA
CASSFRDRGSDTQYF
TGCGCCAGCAGCTTCCGGGACAGGGGATCAGATACGCAGTATTTT
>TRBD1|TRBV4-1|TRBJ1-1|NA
CASSQELGTGTNTEAFF
TGCGCCAGCAGCCAAGAACTCGGGACAGGGACGAACACTGAAGCTTTCTTT
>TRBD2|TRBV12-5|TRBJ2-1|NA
CASGASGRDNEQFF
TGTGCTAGTGGGGCTAGCGGGAGAGACAATGAGCAGTTCTTC
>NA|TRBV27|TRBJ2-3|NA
CASKDSTDTQYF
TGTGCCAGCAAGGATAGCACAGATACGCAGTATTTT
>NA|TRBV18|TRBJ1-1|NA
CASSPVQGGWTEAFF
TGTGCCAGCTCACCAGTACAGGGTGGATGGACTGAAGCTTTCTTT
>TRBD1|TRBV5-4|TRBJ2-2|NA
CASSNWDRGDTGELFF
TGTGCCAGCAGCAATTGGGACAGGGGAGACACCGGGGAGCTGTTTTTT